Listed below are T cell receptor beta chains from one sample, sequenced in a study of Tregs in tolerant kidney transplant recipients. Sequencing used immunoSEQ multiplex PCR; TCRdb keeps in-frame clones, though not all of them. This table has 200,000 to 300,000 clones, about 80% appearing once. The sequenced sample was CD4+ T cells from blood. The receptors here all came from a human donor in good health. Both conserved end residues are part of each CDR3. D genes are given only for firm matches. Clone size appears in some rows only: once, few, many, or a class for an expanded clone.

v_gene	abundance	j_gene	d_gene	CDR3nt	CDR3aa
TRBV5-1	NA	TRBJ2-2	NA	TGCGCCAGCAGCTTGGTTATAAGGCCCGGGGAGCTGTTTTTT	CASSLVIRPGELFF
TRBV6-5	once	TRBJ1-6	TRBD1	TGTGCCAGCAGTTACCCTGGACAGGGGAATTCACCCCTCCACTTT	CASSYPGQGNSPLHF
TRBV15	NA	TRBJ2-3	TRBD2	TGTGCCACCAGCAGAGCGGGGGGTAATACAGATACGCAGTATTTT	CATSRAGGNTDTQYF
TRBV18	NA	TRBJ1-5	TRBD1	TGTGCCAGCTCACCACAACAGGGGGATCAGCCCCAGCATTTT	CASSPQQGDQPQHF
TRBV29-1	once	TRBJ2-5	NA	TGCAGCGTTGAACAGAGCCAAGAGACCCAGTACTTC	CSVEQSQETQYF
TRBV10-3	few	TRBJ2-3	TRBD2	TGTGCCATCGGGGGAGGGGTAAGCACAGATACGCAGTATTTT	CAIGGGVSTDTQYF
TRBV19	once	TRBJ1-3	NA	TGTGCCAGTAGTCTCGGGTTTTCTGGAAACACCATATATTTT	CASSLGFSGNTIYF
TRBV5-1	NA	TRBJ1-6	NA	TGCGCCAGCATGGACAGCTACCCGAATTCACCCCTCCACTTT	CASMDSYPNSPLHF
TRBV29-1	NA	TRBJ1-5	NA	TGCAGCGTGGCTCAGGGGAGCAATCAGCCCCAGCATTTT	CSVAQGSNQPQHF
TRBV6-5	NA	TRBJ1-6	NA	TGTGCCAGCACTTCGGGACATGTTTATAATTCACCCCTCCACTTT	CASTSGHVYNSPLHF
TRBV7-9	NA	TRBJ1-4	NA	TGTGCCAGCAGCTTGCAGGGACTCGAGAGACTGTTTTTT	CASSLQGLERLFF
TRBV4-1	NA	TRBJ1-1	NA	TGCGCCAGCAGCCGAAAGAACAGGGACGGGCGACTGGCTGAAGCTTTCTTT	CASSRKNRDGRLAEAFF
TRBV5-6	NA	TRBJ2-6	NA	TGTGCCTCTTTACGCTACTCTGGGGCCAACGTCCTGACTTTC	CASLRYSGANVLTF
TRBV5-1	NA	TRBJ2-7	NA	TGCGCCAGCAGCTTGGGCAGTTTCTACGAGCAGTACTTC	CASSLGSFYEQYF
TRBV9	NA	TRBJ2-1	NA	TGTGCCAGCAGCCCCAACCCTACTAGCTCTGCTAGCAATGAGCAGTTCTTC	CASSPNPTSSASNEQFF
TRBV9	NA	TRBJ1-3	NA	TGTGCCAGCAGCGTAGTAGGGTACGGTTCTGGAAACACCATATATTTT	CASSVVGYGSGNTIYF
TRBV5-1	NA	TRBJ2-7	NA	TGCGCCAGCAGCCGGGACCTCCGGGGTGGCGAGCAGTACTTC	CASSRDLRGGEQYF
TRBV19	NA	TRBJ1-1	NA	TGTGCCAGTAGGGAAGGTCCGAACACTGAAGCTTTCTTT	CASREGPNTEAFF
TRBV27	NA	TRBJ1-1	NA	TGTGCCAGCAGTTTTATCGGGTTAGGTGAAGCTTTCTTT	CASSFIGLGEAFF
TRBV11-3	NA	TRBJ2-3	TRBD2	TGTGCCAGCAGCCCATCCCGCGGAGCGGGGGGCCCCGATACGCAGTATTTT	CASSPSRGAGGPDTQYF
TRBV7-9	NA	TRBJ2-3	NA	TGTGCCAGCAACCCGGGACATAGCACAGATACGCAGTATTTT	CASNPGHSTDTQYF
TRBV5-1	few	TRBJ1-1	NA	TGCGCCAGCAGCTTGGGGCCATCTGAAGCTTTCTTT	CASSLGPSEAFF
TRBV19	once	TRBJ2-1	TRBD2	TGTGCCAGTAGTATTGGTAGCGGGAGTGTTCGGGAGCAGTTCTTC	CASSIGSGSVREQFF
TRBV5-1	NA	TRBJ2-3	NA	TGCGCCAGCAGCTTGGGACAGGTCACAGATACGCAGTATTTT	CASSLGQVTDTQYF
TRBV19	NA	TRBJ1-2	NA	TGTGCCAGTAGTCCGGACCTTAACTATGGCTACACCTTC	CASSPDLNYGYTF
TRBV4-1	NA	TRBJ1-3	TRBD1	TGCGCCAGCAGCCAAGCCGCGGGACAGTTTTCTGGAAACACCATATATTTT	CASSQAAGQFSGNTIYF
TRBV18	NA	TRBJ1-6	NA	TGTGCCAGCTCACCCGGACAATATAATTCACCCCTCCACTTT	CASSPGQYNSPLHF
TRBV7-7	NA	TRBJ2-7	NA	TGTGCCAGCAGCTACGGACTCGGAGACTTGAGCGAGCAGTACTTC	CASSYGLGDLSEQYF
TRBV7-9	few	TRBJ1-2	NA	TGTGCCAGCACCCACTCTGCCTCGGCTAACTATGGCTACACCTTC	CASTHSASANYGYTF
TRBV10-3	once	TRBJ1-2	NA	TGTGCCATCAGTACGGGAAACTATGGCTACACCTTC	CAISTGNYGYTF
TRBV5-1	NA	TRBJ2-5	NA	TGCGCCAGCAGCTTGGTTAGCGGGCAGGGGTACCAAGAGACCCAGTACTTC	CASSLVSGQGYQETQYF
TRBV4-2	NA	TRBJ1-5	TRBD1	TGTGCCAGCAGCCAAAGGGCGGACAGGCCAAATCAGCCCCAGCATTTT	CASSQRADRPNQPQHF
TRBV5-1	NA	TRBJ2-3	NA	TGCGCCAGCAGCTTACCCCCAGGCTCTAGCACAGATACGCAGTATTTT	CASSLPPGSSTDTQYF
TRBV7-6	NA	TRBJ2-5	NA	TGTGCCAGCACCCGACCTGAAGAGACCCAGTACTTC	CASTRPEETQYF
TRBV18	NA	TRBJ2-1	TRBD1	TGTGCCAGCCCGGGACAGGGCAATGAGCAGTTCTTC	CASPGQGNEQFF
TRBV7-8	NA	TRBJ2-7	TRBD1	TGTGCCAGCAGCCAGGGGACAGGGAACGAGCAGTACTTC	CASSQGTGNEQYF
TRBV19	NA	TRBJ1-5	NA	TGTGCCAGTAGTATACGCAATCAGCCCCAGCATTTT	CASSIRNQPQHF